The TCR beta chain under discussion was sequenced for a study of technical replicates of blood from a handful of donors. Method: immunoSEQ multiplex PCR; TCRdb's copy keeps in-frame clones and lacks some. The sample holds 80,000 to 100,000 clones; 96% are singletons and the top ten take 0.36%. This CDR3 has 14 residues. CDR1 and CDR2 (germline): SGHTA, FQGNSA. V gave up 5 bases and J gave up 8 bases; unmatched junction bases: 9. Sequencing used T cells isolated from PBMCs. The sequence was obtained from a human donor in good health. The rearrangement links TRBV7-2 to TRBJ1-2; the match to TRBD1 covers 9 bases. The CDR3 reads CASSLSGQGNGYTF. DNA for the CDR3: TGTGCCAGCAGCCTATCGGGACAGGGAAACGGCTACACCTTC.